This TCR beta chain is from a study of T cells in Graves' hyperthyroidism and ophthalmopathy. Across the study: The blood sample was taken at first diagnosis, before treatment began.

The ends were cut back, 4 bases at V and 3 bases at J, with 14 bases in the middle. The CDR3 extends over 15 amino acids. Germline CDR1 reads MGHRA; CDR2 reads YSYEKL. RNA transcripts served as the template for amplifying TCR beta CDR3 regions. HTBI primers were used for first-round RT-PCR of the TCR CDR3. TCRdb analysed the multiplex PCR reads with MiXCR anew, one entry per CDR3 protein. The sample consists of 500,000 or so distinct CDR3 sequences, roughly a sixth of them appearing once. For this clonotype: Its antigen is as yet unknown.

Study-level results: Most thyroid clonotypes that were expanded above 0.001 also turned up in blood. Ophthalmopathy prediction by the model preceded onset by a median about 6.8 months.

Those patients with uncontrolled infection, other autoimmune disease, pregnancy or lactation were excluded. The clonotype comes from a woman aged 18-29 years with Graves' ophthalmopathy. The specimen was blood. The rearrangement uses TRBV4-1 and TRBJ2-3; D possibly corresponds to TRBD2 (6 bases). The CDR3 loop reads CASSPQEGLTDTQYF. DNA of the CDR3: TGCGCCAGCAGCCCCCAGGAGGGTTTAACAGATACGCAGTATTTT.